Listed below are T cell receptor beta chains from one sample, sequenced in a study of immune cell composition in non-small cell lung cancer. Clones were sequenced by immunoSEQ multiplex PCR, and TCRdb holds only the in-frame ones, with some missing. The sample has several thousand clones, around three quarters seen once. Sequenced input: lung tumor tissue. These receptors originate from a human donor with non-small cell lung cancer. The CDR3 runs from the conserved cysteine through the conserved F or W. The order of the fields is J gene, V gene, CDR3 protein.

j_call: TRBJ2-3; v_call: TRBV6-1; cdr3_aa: CASRRTAGVRDTQYF
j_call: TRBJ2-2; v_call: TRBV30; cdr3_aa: CAWSGREHRGAVF
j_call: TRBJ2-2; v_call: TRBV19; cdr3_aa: CASSDRGTGELFF
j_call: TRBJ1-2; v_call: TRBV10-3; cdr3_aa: CAISESWQGSGYTF
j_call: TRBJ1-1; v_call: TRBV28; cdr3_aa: CATRGVEQKAFF
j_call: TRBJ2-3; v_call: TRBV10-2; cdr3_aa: CASSDRGRTDSTDTQYF
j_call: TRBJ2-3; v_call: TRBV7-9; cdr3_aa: CASSFYGGGTTDTQYF
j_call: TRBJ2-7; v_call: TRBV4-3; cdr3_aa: CASSQQRGLTYEQYF
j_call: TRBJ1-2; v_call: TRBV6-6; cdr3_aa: CASSHRGLDYGYTF
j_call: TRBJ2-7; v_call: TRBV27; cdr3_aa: CASSLGRKGGFYEQYF
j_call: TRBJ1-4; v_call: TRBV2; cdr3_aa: CVSSVTGQGEKLFF
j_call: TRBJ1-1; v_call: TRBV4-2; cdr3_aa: CASSQESGANTEAFF
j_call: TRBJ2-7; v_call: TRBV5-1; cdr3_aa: CASSSRQGSYEQYF
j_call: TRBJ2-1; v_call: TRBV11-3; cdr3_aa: CASSPSYSGGGNNEQFF
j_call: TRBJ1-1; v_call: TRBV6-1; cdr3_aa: CASSDKTYAAFF
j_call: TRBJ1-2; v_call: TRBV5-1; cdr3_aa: CASSLEGVRYGYTF
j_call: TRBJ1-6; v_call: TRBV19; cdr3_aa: CASSIRRGGNSPLHF
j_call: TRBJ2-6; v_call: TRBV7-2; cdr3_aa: CASSLGQGTRSGANVLTF
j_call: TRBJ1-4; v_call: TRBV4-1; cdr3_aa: CASSQDRYSGTGGEKLFF
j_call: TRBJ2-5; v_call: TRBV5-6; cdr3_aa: CASSLDRGRTEEETQYF
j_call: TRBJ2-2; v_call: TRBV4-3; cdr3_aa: CASSPSSGGTGELFF
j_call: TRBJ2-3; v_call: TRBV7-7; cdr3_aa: CASSQNRDQDTQYF
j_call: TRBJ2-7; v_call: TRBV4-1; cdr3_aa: CASSQWGQGYEQYF
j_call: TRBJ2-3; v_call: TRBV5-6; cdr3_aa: CASSSGDGRTDTQYF